Presented here are 13 T cell receptor beta chains from one specimen sequenced in a study of post-analysis software for immune sequencing data. Findings and limits, study-wide: About five TRBV segments (TRBV5-6, TRBV5-1 and TRBV20-1 among them) occurred more frequently in patients than in controls.

Every TCR beta cDNA library bore unique molecular identifiers. TCRdb re-called the PCR reads with MiXCR, one entry per CDR3 protein. The repertoire has 150,000 to 200,000 distinct CDR3 sequences, approximately 30% of them found once; the top ten carry more than 1.3%. These TCRs' antigens remain unknown. Source material: blood. The receptors stem from a girl aged 5-17 years with multiple sclerosis.

This clonotype was recorded many times. The chain is built from TRBV6-5 and TRBJ1-4; no firm D call. This CDR3 is 16 amino acids long. Trimming stripped 5 bases from V and 7 bases from J, with 20 bases between. The germline V gene has CDR1 MNHEY and CDR2 SVGAGI. CDR3 bases: TGTGCCAGCAGTCCCCGGTCCCTCCTACCAGGTGAAAAACTGTTTTTT. Its protein is CASSPRSLLPGEKLFF.

This clonotype was seen repeatedly, ten times or more. The chain recombines TRBV29-1 with TRBJ2-1, with a tentative D call TRBD1 (5 bases). This CDR3 has 13 amino acids. V was pared by 7 bases and J by 2 bases, with 12 bases between. Germline CDR1 SQVTM, CDR2 ANQGSEA. CDR3 region: CSDLGHTYNEQFF. The CDR3, as DNA: TGCAGCGACTTAGGACACACCTACAATGAGCAGTTCTTC.

This clonotype was recorded a few times. J is TRBJ2-4 and V is TRBV9; D ambiguous. The CDR3 length is 12 residues. V lost 0 bases and J 13 bases, leaving 11 bases between the germline ends. Germline loops: CDR1 SGDLS, CDR2 YYNGEE. The CDR3 DNA reads TGTGCCAGCAGCGTAGGCTACAATGAGCAGTACTTC. Residues: CASSVGYNEQYF.

The sample holds a few counts of this clonotype. CDR3 loop: CASSWESYGYTF. CDR3 DNA: TGCGCCAGCAGCTGGGAGAGCTATGGCTACACCTTC. The chain couples TRBV5-1 to TRBJ1-2; D is uncertain. V lost 3 bases and J lost 4, with 7 bases in between. The CDR3 runs to 12 residues. Germline CDR1 is SGHRS and CDR2 is YFSETQ. Full variable domain (remainder filled in from reference TRBV5-1 and TRBJ1-2): KAGVTQTPRYLIKTRGQQVTLSCSPISGHRSVSWYQQTPGQGLQFLFEYFSETQRNKGNFPGRFSGRQFSNSRSEMNVSTLELGDSALYLCASSWESYGYTFGSGTRLTVV.

This clonotype was seen a few times. The V and J genes are TRBV2 and TRBJ1-2; 8 bases match TRBD1. V lost 6 bases and J lost 8; bases outside the gene matches: 8. The germline gives CDR1 SNHLY, CDR2 FYNNEI. The CDR3 runs 13 residues. The CDR3 bases are TGTGCCAGCAGGGAACAGGGGGATGGCGGCTACACCTTC. Translation: CASREQGDGGYTF. The whole variable domain, remainder taken from reference TRBV2 and TRBJ1-2, is EPEVTQTPSHQVTQMGQEVILRCVPISNHLYFYWYRQILGQKVEFLVSFYNNEISEKSEIFDDQFSVERPDGSNFTLKIRSTKLEDSAMYFCASREQGDGGYTFGSGTRLTVV.

This clonotype has more than one count but fewer than ten. The CDR3 sequence is CASSLAEHLNYGYTF. CDR3 sequence (DNA): TGTGCCAGCAGCTTAGCAGAGCATCTTAACTATGGCTACACCTTC. The chain uses TRBV11-2 and TRBJ1-2; no clear D. CDR1 and CDR2 from the germline V gene are SGHAT and FQNNGV. V lost 1 base, J lost 1 base, and 10 bases lay in between. This CDR3 contains 15 residues.

About this clonotype itself: The germline gene is not matched at one end of the junction; a read error may be the cause. V is TRBV7-2 and J is TRBJ2-1; D not resolved. The germline CDR1 and CDR2 sequences are SGHTA and FQGNSA. This CDR3 is built from 14 residues. The CDR3: CASRTPSRVEERFF. CDR3 bases: TGTGCCAGCAGGACACCTAGTCGAGTCGAGGAGCGGTTCTTC.

Many counts were recorded for this clonotype. The chain carries TRBV12-3 or TRBV12-4 and TRBJ2-1, with 9 bases lining up with TRBD2. This CDR3 has 17 amino acids. The junction had 15 bases not matched to a gene; V was cut back by 2 bases and J by 10 bases. The CDR3 coding sequence is TGTGCCAGCAGTTTAAAGGGTAGCGGGAGTAAGGCGAGGGAGCAGTTCTTC. Its translation is CASSLKGSGSKAREQFF.

The chain carries TRBV20-1 and TRBJ2-1; 11 positions match TRBD2. Trimming cost V 1 base and J 6 bases; bases outside gene matches: 8. The CDR3 sequence is 16 residues long. Germline V gene data show CDR1 as DFQATT and CDR2 as SNEGSKA (reference sequence). For the CDR3, the DNA is TGCAGTGCTAGAGGCCCCATACTAGCGGGGGCCAATGAGCAGTTCTTC. It specifies CSARGPILAGANEQFF.

Of note for this clonotype: A much larger clone is a single base away; this may be a read error. V gene TRBV28 combines with J gene TRBJ2-5, with D unresolved. The end of the DNA aligns better with TRBJ2-7, so the J call may be wrong. The CDR3 totals 13 residues. Per the germline V gene, CDR1 is MDHEN and CDR2 is SYDVKM. CDR3: CASISAITHEQYF. CDR3 nucleotide sequence: TGTGCCAGCATCTCGGCAATTACCCACGAGCAGTACTTC.

The V gene is TRBV11-3, the J gene TRBJ2-5; 11 bases are shared with TRBD1. The assigned J gene may be wrong: the sequence end matches TRBJ2-7 better. The CDR3 consists of 18 residues. Germline V CDR1 and CDR2: SGHNT, YENEEA. The CDR3 region has the DNA TGTGCCAGCGGCCACCGGGACAGGGGGTCCCAATTTATCTACGAGCAGTACTTC. This codes for CASGHRDRGSQFIYEQYF.

On this clonotype: One end of the junction does not line up with germline, which may come from a read error. The chain recombines TRBV20-1 with TRBJ1-1, with D uncertain. This CDR3 has 14 amino acids. Germline V gene data show CDR1 as DFQATT and CDR2 as SNEGSKA (reference sequence). The CDR3 DNA follows: TGCAATGCTAGTTTGTTCGGGGTGAACACTGAAGCTTTCTTT. Protein sequence: CNASLFGVNTEAFF.

Many counts were recorded for this clonotype. The chain has TRBV9 and TRBJ2-7, with D unclear. Germline V CDR1 and CDR2: SGDLS, YYNGEE. Trimming pared 4 bases from V and 4 bases from J, leaving 18 bases between. The CDR3 has 15 amino acids. The DNA of the CDR3 is TGTGCCAGCAGCCCAGCTTTACAAGGGCTGTACGAGCAGTACTTC. Translating it yields CASSPALQGLYEQYF. Full variable domain (rest looked up from reference TRBV9 and TRBJ2-7): DSGVTQTPKHLITATGQRVTLRCSPRSGDLSVYWYQQSLDQGLQFLIQYYNGEERAKGNILERFSAQQFPDLHSELNLSSLELGDSALYFCASSPALQGLYEQYFGPGTRLTVT.